This T cell receptor (beta chain) was captured in a study of Graves' ophthalmopathy and Graves' hyperthyroidism. For repertoire sequencing, the TCR beta CDR3 regions were amplified from RNA transcripts. Scientists carried out first-round RT-PCR using HTBI primers and then a second-round multiplex PCR. TCRdb called the multiplex PCR reads again in MiXCR, with one record for every CDR3 protein. This sample has about 500,000 distinct CDR3 sequences, with 13% to 15% found just once. The length of the CDR3 is 16 residues. Germline V lookup: CDR1 MNHNS, CDR2 SASEGT. V was clipped by 8 bases and J by 3 bases; unmatched bases: 12.

The receptor was isolated from a young woman with Graves' ophthalmopathy. The specimen sequenced was blood. This rearrangement joins TRBV6-1 to TRBJ2-7; 11 nucleotides line up with TRBD2. CDR3 region: CASLYGLAGFLYEQYF. The CDR3 bases are TGTGCCAGCCTCTACGGACTAGCGGGTTTCCTCTACGAGCAGTACTTC.